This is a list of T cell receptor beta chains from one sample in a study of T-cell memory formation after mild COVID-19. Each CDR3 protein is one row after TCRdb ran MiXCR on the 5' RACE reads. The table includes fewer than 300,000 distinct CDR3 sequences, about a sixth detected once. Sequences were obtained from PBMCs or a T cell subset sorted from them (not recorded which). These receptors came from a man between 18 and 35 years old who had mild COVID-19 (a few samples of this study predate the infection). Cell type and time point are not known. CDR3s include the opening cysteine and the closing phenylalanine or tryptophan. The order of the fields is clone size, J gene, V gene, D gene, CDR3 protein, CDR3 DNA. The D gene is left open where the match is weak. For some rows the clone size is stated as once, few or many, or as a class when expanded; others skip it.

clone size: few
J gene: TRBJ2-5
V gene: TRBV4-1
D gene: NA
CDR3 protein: CASSQILGLGETQYF
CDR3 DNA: TGCGCCAGCAGCCAAATCCTAGGCTTGGGGGAGACCCAGTACTTC

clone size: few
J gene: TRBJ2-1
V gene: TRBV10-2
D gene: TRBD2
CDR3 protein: CASTLLAGGLGEQFF
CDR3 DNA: TGCGCCAGCACCCTACTAGCGGGGGGGCTCGGGGAGCAGTTCTTC

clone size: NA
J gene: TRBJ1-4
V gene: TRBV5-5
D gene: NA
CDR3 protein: CASSLSRREWGEKLFF
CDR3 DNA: TGTGCCAGCAGCTTATCACGCAGGGAGTGGGGTGAAAAACTGTTTTTT

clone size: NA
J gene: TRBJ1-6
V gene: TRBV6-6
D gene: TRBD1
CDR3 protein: CASTTGAGGSSPLHF
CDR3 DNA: TGTGCCAGCACCACCGGCGCAGGGGGCTCTTCACCCCTCCACTTT

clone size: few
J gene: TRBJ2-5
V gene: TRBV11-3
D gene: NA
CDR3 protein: CASSQGQKETQYF
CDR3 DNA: TGTGCCAGCAGCCAAGGACAGAAAGAGACCCAGTACTTC

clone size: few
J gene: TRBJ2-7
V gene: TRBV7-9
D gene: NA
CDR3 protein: CASSTPGPRSYEQYF
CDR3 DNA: TGTGCCAGCAGCACCCCCGGGCCGAGATCCTACGAGCAGTACTTC

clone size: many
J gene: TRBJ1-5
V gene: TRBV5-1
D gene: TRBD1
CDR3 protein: CASSPGTGNQPQHF
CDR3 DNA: TGCGCCAGCAGCCCCGGGACAGGGAATCAGCCCCAGCATTTT

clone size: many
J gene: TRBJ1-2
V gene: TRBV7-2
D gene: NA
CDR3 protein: CASSLVGSYGYTF
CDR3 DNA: TGTGCCAGCAGCCTAGTGGGGAGCTATGGCTACACCTTC

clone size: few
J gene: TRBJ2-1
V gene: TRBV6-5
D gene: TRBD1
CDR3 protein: CASSHGQGSNEQFF
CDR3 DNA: TGTGCCAGCAGCCACGGACAGGGCTCAAATGAGCAGTTCTTC

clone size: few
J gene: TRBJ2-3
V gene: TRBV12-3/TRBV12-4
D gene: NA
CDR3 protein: CASRPLDGRTDTQYF
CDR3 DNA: TGTGCCAGCAGGCCCTTGGACGGACGCACAGATACGCAGTATTTT

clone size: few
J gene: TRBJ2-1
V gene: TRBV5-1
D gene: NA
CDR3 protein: CASSWGGGNEQFF
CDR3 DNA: TGCGCCAGCAGCTGGGGTGGGGGGAATGAGCAGTTCTTC

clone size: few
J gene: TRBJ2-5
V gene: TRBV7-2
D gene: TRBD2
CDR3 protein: CASSFQTSGVETQYF
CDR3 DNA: TGTGCCAGCAGCTTCCAGACTAGCGGGGTTGAGACCCAGTACTTC

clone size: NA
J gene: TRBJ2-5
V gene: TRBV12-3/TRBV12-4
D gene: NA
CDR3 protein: CASSPPGWPGRAQYF
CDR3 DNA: TGTGCCAGCAGTCCACCAGGGTGGCCTGGTCGGGCCCAGTACTTC

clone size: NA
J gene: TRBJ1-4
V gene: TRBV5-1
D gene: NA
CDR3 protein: CASSYLGVSREKLFF
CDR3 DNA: TGCGCCAGCAGCTACTTGGGGGTGTCGCGGGAAAAACTGTTTTTT

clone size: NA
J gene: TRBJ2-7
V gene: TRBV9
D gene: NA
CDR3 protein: CASSVGGGDYEQYF
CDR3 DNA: TGTGCCAGCAGCGTAGGGGGAGGAGATTACGAGCAGTACTTC

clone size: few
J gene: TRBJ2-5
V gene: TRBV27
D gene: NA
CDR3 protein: CASSLGVSRETQYF
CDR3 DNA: TGTGCCAGCAGTTTAGGGGTATCGAGGGAGACCCAGTACTTC

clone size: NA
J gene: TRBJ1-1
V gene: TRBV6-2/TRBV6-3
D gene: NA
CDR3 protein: CASSYSVGEAFF
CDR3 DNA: TGCGCCAGCAGTTACTCGGTCGGTGAAGCTTTCTTT

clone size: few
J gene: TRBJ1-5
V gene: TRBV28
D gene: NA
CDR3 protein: CASSPAVNQPQHF
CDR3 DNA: TGTGCCAGCAGCCCCGCAGTGAATCAGCCCCAGCATTTT

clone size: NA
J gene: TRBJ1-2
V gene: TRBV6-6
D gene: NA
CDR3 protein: CASLTGSASINYGYTF
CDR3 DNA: TGTGCCAGCTTAACCGGGTCAGCATCTATTAACTATGGCTACACCTTC

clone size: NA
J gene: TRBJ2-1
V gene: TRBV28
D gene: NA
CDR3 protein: CASSTPGLSNEQFF
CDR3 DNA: TGTGCCAGCAGTACCCCGGGCTTGTCAAATGAGCAGTTCTTC